These T cell receptor beta chains were read from a single sample in a study of T cell responses to AZD1222 COVID-19 vaccine. TCRdb keeps only in-frame clones here, not all; method: immunoSEQ multiplex PCR. The data contain 110,000 to 150,000 clones, roughly 88% of them singletons. The sample here was peripheral blood, taken on day 0 of AZD1222 vaccination. The origin of the receptors is an adult in good health. Each CDR3 is given with its conserved first and last residue. The order of the fields is CDR3 protein, CDR3 DNA, J gene, CDR3 length, D gene, V gene, clone size. D genes are given only for firm matches. Where a row states a size, it is once, few, many or the class of an expanded clone; other rows omit it.

CDR3: CASSQVYRGMNTEAFF
DNA: TGTGCCAGCAGCCAAGTGTACAGGGGGATGAACACTGAAGCTTTCTTT
J: TRBJ1-1
length: 16
D: TRBD1
V: TRBV3-1/TRBV3-2
size: NA

CDR3: CAWSVHPGAAFF
DNA: TGTGCCTGGAGTGTACACCCAGGGGCAGCTTTCTTT
J: TRBJ1-1
length: 12
D: NA
V: TRBV30
size: NA

CDR3: CASSPTLIPHTEAFF
DNA: TGTGCCAGCAGCCCTACCCTCATTCCTCACACTGAAGCTTTCTTT
J: TRBJ1-1
length: 15
D: NA
V: TRBV28
size: NA

CDR3: CASSPRGTSGGQSSYEQYF
DNA: TGTGCCAGCAGCCCACGCGGGACTAGCGGGGGCCAGAGCTCCTACGAGCAGTACTTC
J: TRBJ2-7
length: 19
D: TRBD2
V: TRBV7-6
size: NA

CDR3: CASSHKRGGPDTQYF
DNA: TGTGCCAGCAGCCATAAGCGGGGGGGGCCAGATACGCAGTATTTT
J: TRBJ2-3
length: 15
D: TRBD2
V: TRBV3-1/TRBV3-2
size: once

CDR3: CASSLTSGGVYNEQFF
DNA: TGTGCCAGCAGTTTAACTAGCGGGGGGGTGTACAATGAGCAGTTCTTC
J: TRBJ2-1
length: 16
D: TRBD2
V: TRBV27
size: NA

CDR3: CASSVGNNQPQHF
DNA: TGTGCCAGCAGTGTAGGAAACAATCAGCCCCAGCATTTT
J: TRBJ1-5
length: 13
D: NA
V: TRBV12-3/TRBV12-4
size: NA

CDR3: CASDSFPTNEKLFF
DNA: TGTGCCAGCGACAGCTTCCCAACTAATGAAAAACTGTTTTTT
J: TRBJ1-4
length: 14
D: NA
V: TRBV28
size: NA

CDR3: CASSYALGTDTQYF
DNA: TGTGCCAGCAGTTACGCGCTAGGCACAGATACGCAGTATTTT
J: TRBJ2-3
length: 14
D: NA
V: TRBV6-5
size: NA

CDR3: CASSLWGGEETQYF
DNA: TGTGCCAGCAGCCTCTGGGGCGGGGAGGAGACCCAGTACTTC
J: TRBJ2-5
length: 14
D: NA
V: TRBV13
size: once

CDR3: CASSLRVSSEKLFF
DNA: TGTGCCAGCAGCCTCAGGGTCAGTTCAGAAAAACTGTTTTTT
J: TRBJ1-4
length: 14
D: NA
V: TRBV7-8
size: NA

CDR3: CASSNRGWYEQYF
DNA: TGTGCCAGCAGTAACAGGGGATGGTACGAGCAGTACTTC
J: TRBJ2-7
length: 13
D: TRBD1
V: TRBV28
size: once

CDR3: CASSQGSTFGSPLHF
DNA: TGTGCCAGCAGCCAAGGTTCCACCTTTGGTTCACCCCTCCACTTT
J: TRBJ1-6
length: 15
D: NA
V: TRBV3-1/TRBV3-2
size: NA

CDR3: CESSPAGDQETQYF
DNA: TGTGAAAGCAGCCCAGCGGGGGACCAAGAGACCCAGTACTTC
J: TRBJ2-5
length: 14
D: TRBD2
V: TRBV6-5
size: NA

CDR3: CASSQDEGAGYEQYF
DNA: TGTGCCAGCAGCCAAGATGAGGGAGCAGGGTACGAGCAGTACTTC
J: TRBJ2-7
length: 15
D: NA
V: TRBV4-2
size: NA

CDR3: CASSHPGLAGMSSYNEQFF
DNA: TGCGCCAGCAGCCACCCGGGACTAGCGGGAATGAGCTCCTACAATGAGCAGTTCTTC
J: TRBJ2-1
length: 19
D: TRBD2
V: TRBV4-1
size: NA

CDR3: CASSQARGGNTIYF
DNA: TGTGCCAGCAGCCAAGCCAGGGGCGGAAACACCATATATTTT
J: TRBJ1-3
length: 14
D: NA
V: TRBV4-2
size: NA

CDR3: CASSVREGSTGELFF
DNA: TGTGCCAGCAGTGTTAGGGAAGGGAGCACCGGGGAGCTGTTTTTT
J: TRBJ2-2
length: 15
D: NA
V: TRBV2
size: few

CDR3: CASSASTGYDGYTF
DNA: TGTGCCAGCAGCGCTTCGACAGGGTATGATGGCTACACCTTC
J: TRBJ1-2
length: 14
D: TRBD1
V: TRBV9
size: NA

CDR3: CASSTTGTGLTDTQYF
DNA: TGTGCCAGTAGTACCACCGGGACAGGGCTCACAGATACGCAGTATTTT
J: TRBJ2-3
length: 16
D: TRBD1
V: TRBV19
size: NA

CDR3: CASSPSGGGGAFF
DNA: TGTGCCAGCAGTCCCTCCGGTGGGGGTGGTGCTTTCTTT
J: TRBJ1-1
length: 13
D: NA
V: TRBV6-5
size: NA

CDR3: CASSSSGHTYEQYF
DNA: TGTGCCAGCAGCTCCTCCGGGCATACCTACGAGCAGTACTTC
J: TRBJ2-7
length: 14
D: NA
V: TRBV3-1/TRBV3-2
size: NA

CDR3: CASSLITSGVPYEQYF
DNA: TGTGCCAGCAGCTTAATAACTAGCGGGGTTCCCTACGAGCAGTACTTC
J: TRBJ2-7
length: 16
D: TRBD2
V: TRBV11-2
size: NA

CDR3: CASSPRGRGYEQYF
DNA: TGTGCCAGCAGCCCTAGGGGCAGGGGATACGAGCAGTACTTC
J: TRBJ2-7
length: 14
D: NA
V: TRBV7-2
size: NA

CDR3: CASRPPLAPGGDEQFF
DNA: TGCGCCAGCAGGCCCCCACTAGCTCCCGGAGGCGATGAGCAGTTCTTC
J: TRBJ2-1
length: 16
D: NA
V: TRBV10-2
size: NA

CDR3: CASSRDGSGANVLTF
DNA: TGTGCCAGCTCACGAGATGGCTCTGGGGCCAACGTCCTGACTTTC
J: TRBJ2-6
length: 15
D: NA
V: TRBV18
size: once

CDR3: CAWKMGLPSYNEQFF
DNA: TGTGCCTGGAAGATGGGCCTTCCCTCCTACAATGAGCAGTTCTTC
J: TRBJ2-1
length: 15
D: NA
V: TRBV30
size: NA

CDR3: CASSYGPSNSPLHF
DNA: TGTGCCAGCAGTTACGGGCCGTCCAATTCACCCCTCCACTTT
J: TRBJ1-6
length: 14
D: NA
V: TRBV6-5
size: NA

CDR3: CASSQDNRDTQYF
DNA: TGTGCCAGCAGCCAAGACAACCGGGATACGCAGTATTTT
J: TRBJ2-3
length: 13
D: NA
V: TRBV3-1/TRBV3-2
size: NA

CDR3: CASSPTGLAGVTDTQYF
DNA: TGTGCCAGCAGCCCGACCGGACTAGCGGGAGTAACAGATACGCAGTATTTT
J: TRBJ2-3
length: 17
D: TRBD2
V: TRBV9
size: NA

CDR3: CATKTSGSSYQETQYF
DNA: TGTGCCACAAAGACTAGCGGGTCATCGTACCAAGAGACCCAGTACTTC
J: TRBJ2-5
length: 16
D: TRBD2
V: TRBV19
size: NA

CDR3: CASSMPTGTNYGYTF
DNA: TGTGCCAGCAGCATGCCCACAGGAACTAACTATGGCTACACCTTC
J: TRBJ1-2
length: 15
D: NA
V: TRBV25-1
size: NA

CDR3: CASRLTGEPNTIYF
DNA: TGTGCCAGTAGGTTGACAGGGGAGCCGAACACCATATATTTT
J: TRBJ1-3
length: 14
D: TRBD1
V: TRBV19
size: once

CDR3: CASSSLAGTRPQYF
DNA: TGTGCCAGCAGCTCCTTAGCGGGAACCCGTCCGCAGTATTTT
J: TRBJ2-3
length: 14
D: TRBD2
V: TRBV13
size: NA

CDR3: CASSQDTHEQYF
DNA: TGTGCCAGCAGCCAAGATACCCACGAGCAGTACTTC
J: TRBJ2-7
length: 12
D: NA
V: TRBV4-2
size: NA

CDR3: CASSLEIGTNYGYTF
DNA: TGCGCCAGCAGCTTGGAAATAGGGACTAACTATGGCTACACCTTC
J: TRBJ1-2
length: 15
D: NA
V: TRBV5-1
size: once

CDR3: CASSQDGNTEAFF
DNA: TGTGCCAGCAGCCAGGACGGGAACACTGAAGCTTTCTTT
J: TRBJ1-1
length: 13
D: NA
V: TRBV11-1
size: NA

CDR3: CASRWTGGTAFF
DNA: TGTGCCAGCAGATGGACAGGGGGCACGGCTTTCTTT
J: TRBJ1-1
length: 12
D: TRBD1
V: TRBV12-3/TRBV12-4
size: few

CDR3: CASGAGGYETQYF
DNA: TGTGCCAGCGGTGCAGGGGGCTACGAGACCCAGTACTTC
J: TRBJ2-5
length: 13
D: TRBD1
V: TRBV12-3/TRBV12-4
size: few

CDR3: CASSPPEETQYF
DNA: TGTGCCAGCAGCCCGCCCGAGGAGACCCAGTACTTC
J: TRBJ2-5
length: 12
D: NA
V: TRBV7-8
size: NA